This T cell receptor (beta chain) was captured in a study of CD8 T cells in ankylosing spondylitis (dated by TCRdb to between 2016 and 2019). The study in broad terms: T cell receptor beta repertoires were profiled in healthy donors and ankylosing spondylitis patients so that disease-linked TCR variants could be found. In total, the full study cohort was made up of some 110 healthy donors and roughly 27 ankylosing spondylitis patients. Peripheral blood was sampled, and synovial fluid was additionally collected from ankylosing spondylitis patients. The research as a whole found: Blood from ankylosing spondylitis patients appeared to be characterized by a TCR beta motif made up of under ten highly homologous amino acid variants. A CD8+ phenotype was shown by the disease-linked clones, which were found at relatively low frequencies in peripheral blood. Some motif variants were previously reported in synovial fluid and blood of reactive arthritis patients, suggesting common disease-initiation mechanisms. The disease-linked clones were reported as significantly enriched in matched synovial fluid samples from ankylosing spondylitis patients.

As regards this clonotype: Its antigen is currently not known. No base quality information exists; no much larger clone differs at one position.

The V end loses 4 bases and the J end loses 0 bases, and a stretch of 9 bases separates them. Sequences DFQATT (CDR1) and SNEGSKA (CDR2) are obtained from the germline V gene (reference sequence). Its CDR3 holds 13 amino acids, cysteine through phenylalanine. Of all the DNA, just the CDR3 is kept, 39 bases in frame from base 1. The reads were generated on an Illumina HiSeq 2500. TCR beta libraries were prepared by quantitative 5'-RACE with molecular barcodes. In the original analysis: To identify disease-linked TCR variants, a new computational method was used, one built on a probabilistic model of VDJ rearrangement. In TCRdb, the public reads were trimmed at Q25 with fastp and aligned with MiXCR, with productive beta chains retained. Rows merge per CDR3 protein into single entries with the most common DNA and genes. The V and J calls follow TCRdb's processing rather than the paper's. The sample contains 110,000 to 150,000 distinct CDR3 sequences, 7.5% to 9.5% of them found a single time. Approximately 6.8% of the sample goes to the ten largest clones.

For each ankylosing spondylitis patient, the synovial fluid sample was matched to a blood sample from that same patient. This receptor was identified in a male donor with ankylosing spondylitis. The chain links TRBV20-1 with TRBJ1-1; the best D guess is TRBD1, with 6 bases matching. What was sequenced was synovial fluid, either unsorted or a sorted T cell fraction (not recorded which). In nucleotide form, the sequence is TGCAGTGCTAAAGGGACACTGAACACTGAAGCTTTCTTT. It translates to CSAKGTLNTEAFF.